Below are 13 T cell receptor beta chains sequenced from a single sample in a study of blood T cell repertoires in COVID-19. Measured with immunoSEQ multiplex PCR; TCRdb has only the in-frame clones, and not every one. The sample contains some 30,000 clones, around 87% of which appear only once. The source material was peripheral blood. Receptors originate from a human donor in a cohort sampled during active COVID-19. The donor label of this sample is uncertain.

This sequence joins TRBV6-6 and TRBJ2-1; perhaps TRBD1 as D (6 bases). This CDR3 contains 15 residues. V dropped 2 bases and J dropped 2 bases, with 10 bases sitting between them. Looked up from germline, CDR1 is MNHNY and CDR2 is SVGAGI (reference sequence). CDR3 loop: CASSYGGVPYNEQFF. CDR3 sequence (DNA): TGTGCCAGCAGTTACGGGGGCGTACCCTACAATGAGCAGTTCTTC.

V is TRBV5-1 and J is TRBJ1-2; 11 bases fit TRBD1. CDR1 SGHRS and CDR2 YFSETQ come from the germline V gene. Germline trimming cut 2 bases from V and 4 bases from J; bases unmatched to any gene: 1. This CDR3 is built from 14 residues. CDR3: CASSFGTGGYGYTF. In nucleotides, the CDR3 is TGCGCCAGCAGCTTTGGGACAGGGGGCTATGGCTACACCTTC.

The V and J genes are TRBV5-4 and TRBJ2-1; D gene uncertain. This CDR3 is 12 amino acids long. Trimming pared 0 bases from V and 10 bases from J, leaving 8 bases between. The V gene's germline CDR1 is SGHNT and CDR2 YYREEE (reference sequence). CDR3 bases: TGTGCCAGCAGCTTGGGGCGGAGCGAGCAGTTCTTC. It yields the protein CASSLGRSEQFF.

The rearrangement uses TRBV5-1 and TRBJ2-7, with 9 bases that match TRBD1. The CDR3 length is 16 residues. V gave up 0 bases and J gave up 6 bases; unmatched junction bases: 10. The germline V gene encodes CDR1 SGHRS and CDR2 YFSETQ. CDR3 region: CASSLGPGQGLTEQYF. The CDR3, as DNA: TGCGCCAGCAGCTTGGGGCCGGGACAGGGTCTTACCGAGCAGTACTTC.

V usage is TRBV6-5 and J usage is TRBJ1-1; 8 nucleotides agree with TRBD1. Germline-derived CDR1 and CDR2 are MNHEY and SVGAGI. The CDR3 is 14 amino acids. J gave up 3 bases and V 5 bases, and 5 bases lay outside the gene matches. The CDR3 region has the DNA TGTGCCAGCAGTCACAGGGGGATCGACACTGAAGCTTTCTTT. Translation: CASSHRGIDTEAFF.

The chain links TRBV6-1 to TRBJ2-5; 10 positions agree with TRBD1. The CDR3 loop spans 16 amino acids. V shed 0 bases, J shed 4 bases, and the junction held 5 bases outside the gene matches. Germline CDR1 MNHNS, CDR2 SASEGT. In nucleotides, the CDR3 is TGTGCCAGCAGTGAAGCCGGGACAGGGGCCCGAGAGACCCAGTACTTC. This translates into CASSEAGTGARETQYF.

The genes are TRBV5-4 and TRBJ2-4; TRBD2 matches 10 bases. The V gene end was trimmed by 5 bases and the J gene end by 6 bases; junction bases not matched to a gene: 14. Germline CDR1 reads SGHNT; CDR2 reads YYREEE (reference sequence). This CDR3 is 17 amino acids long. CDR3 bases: TGTGCCAGCAGTTCTAGCGGGAGTAGGTCTAGCGGAAACATTCAGTACTTC. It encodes CASSSSGSRSSGNIQYF. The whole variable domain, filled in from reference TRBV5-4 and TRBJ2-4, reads ETGVTQSPTHLIKTRGQQVTLRCSSQSGHNTVSWYQQALGQGPQFIFQYYREEENGRGNFPPRFSGLQFPNYSSELNVNALELDDSALYLCASSSSGSRSSGNIQYFGAGTRLSVL.

The CDR3 here is CASRQGTHDTEAFF. The CDR3 DNA is TGTGCCAGTAGACAGGGTACCCATGACACTGAAGCTTTCTTT. This chain joins TRBV19 and TRBJ1-1, with D possibly matching TRBD1 (6 bases). This CDR3 has 14 residues. Trimming removed 6 bases at V and 3 bases at J, with 14 bases between. CDR1 LNHDA and CDR2 SQIVND come from the germline V gene (reference sequence).

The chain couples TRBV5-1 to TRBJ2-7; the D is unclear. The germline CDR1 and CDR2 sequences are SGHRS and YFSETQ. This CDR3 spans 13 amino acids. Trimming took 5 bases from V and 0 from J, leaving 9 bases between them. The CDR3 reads CASRVSSSYEQYF. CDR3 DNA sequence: TGCGCCAGCAGAGTTTCTAGCTCCTACGAGCAGTACTTC.

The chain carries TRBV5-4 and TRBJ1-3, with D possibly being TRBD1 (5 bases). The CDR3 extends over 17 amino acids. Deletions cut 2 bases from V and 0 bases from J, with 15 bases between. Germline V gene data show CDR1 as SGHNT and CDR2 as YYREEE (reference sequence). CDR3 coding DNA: TGTGCCAGCAGCTTTAAATCAGGGTTTTTCTCTGGAAACACCATATATTTT. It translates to CASSFKSGFFSGNTIYF.

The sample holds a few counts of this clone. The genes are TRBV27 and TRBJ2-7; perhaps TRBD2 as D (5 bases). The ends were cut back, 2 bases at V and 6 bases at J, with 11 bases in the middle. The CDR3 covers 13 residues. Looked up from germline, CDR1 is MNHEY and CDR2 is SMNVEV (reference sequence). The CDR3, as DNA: TGTGCCAGCAGTTTAAACCGGGGTAGCGAGCAGTACTTC. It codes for CASSLNRGSEQYF.

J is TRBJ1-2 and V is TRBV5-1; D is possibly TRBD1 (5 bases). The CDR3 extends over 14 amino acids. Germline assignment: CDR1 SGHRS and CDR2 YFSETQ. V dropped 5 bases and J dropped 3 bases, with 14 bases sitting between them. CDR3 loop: CASRAVTTDYGYTF. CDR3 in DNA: TGCGCCAGCAGAGCCGTAACGACAGACTATGGCTACACCTTC.

The CDR3 loop is CASRNRGRHETQYF. Written as DNA, the CDR3 is TGTGCCAGCAGAAACAGGGGGCGCCATGAGACCCAGTACTTC. The gene calls are TRBV27 and TRBJ2-5, with 9 bases that match TRBD1. This CDR3 is built from 14 residues. Unmatched junction bases numbered 7, after V lost 6 bases and J lost 5 bases. Germline assignment: CDR1 MNHEY and CDR2 SMNVEV (reference sequence).